This entry lists 23 T cell receptor beta chains sequenced from one sample in a study of breast tumors, draining lymph nodes, adjacent tissues. Each CDR3 protein gets one entry after TCRdb re-called the multiplex PCR reads with MiXCR. The table records under 300,000 distinct CDR3 sequences, less than 45% of them present only once. The lymph nodes were axillary draining lymph nodes from breast cancer patients. Sequenced sample: axillary lymph node tissue. These receptors all come from a female donor with breast cancer. Some clones in this sample may be carry-over from other donors' samples.

Comments on this clonotype: A much larger clone is a single base away; this may be a read error. The rearrangement links TRBV6-5 to TRBJ1-4; no reliable D call. V gave up 0 bases and J gave up 6 bases, with 11 bases separating them. The CDR3 loop spans 15 amino acids. The germline V gene has CDR1 MNHEY and CDR2 SVGAGI. The DNA of the CDR3 is TGTGCCAGCAGTTACTCGGGAGGGAATGATGAAAAACTGTTTTTT. The encoded protein is CASSYSGGNDEKLFF.

There are a few counts of this clonotype. The chain recombines TRBV3-1 with TRBJ2-2, with TRBD2 matching 8 bases. Germline V CDR1 and CDR2: LGHDT, YNNKEL (reference sequence). V gave up 4 bases and J gave up 8 bases; unmatched junction bases: 12. The CDR3 extends over 16 amino acids. The CDR3 DNA reads as TGTGCCAGCAGCCGCAAAGTTAGCGGGAATGTTGGGGAGCTGTTTTTT. This sequence encodes CASSRKVSGNVGELFF. Using reference TRBV3-1 and TRBJ2-2 for the parts outside the CDR3, the full variable domain is DTAVSQTPKYLVTQMGNDKSIKCEQNLGHDTMYWYKQDSKKFLKIMFSYNNKELIINETVPNRFSPKSPDKAHLNLHINSLELGDSAVYFCASSRKVSGNVGELFFGEGSRLTVL.

This clonotype was counted many times. J is TRBJ2-7 and V is TRBV4-1, with TRBD2 identical over 9 bases. The germline CDR1 and CDR2 sequences are MGHRA and YSYEKL. This CDR3 is 16 amino acids long. The V and J ends lost 0 bases and 2 bases, in that order; junction bases with no gene match: 5. CDR3 nucleotide sequence: TGCGCCAGCAGCCAAGATCCCGCTAGCGGGACCTACGAGCAGTACTTC. The encoded protein is CASSQDPASGTYEQYF.

This clonotype was seen only a few times. A much larger clonotype is one base distant, so this may be a read error. The DNA of the CDR3 is TGCAGTGCTAGAGATTGGGTAGCGGGAGCCCACAATGAGCAGTTCTTC. Its protein product is CSARDWVAGAHNEQFF. The chain recombines TRBV20-1 with TRBJ2-1; 9 bases are a match to TRBD2. The J segment lost 5 bases and the V segment lost 0 bases, leaving 8 bases of the junction unmatched. Germline V lookup: CDR1 DFQATT, CDR2 SNEGSKA (reference sequence). The CDR3 runs 16 residues.

There are many counts of this clonotype. The chain couples TRBV5-6 to TRBJ1-2; 8 bases map to TRBD1. In germline, CDR1 is SGHDT, CDR2 YYEEEE. J lost 6 bases, V lost 4 bases, and 8 bases had no gene match. The CDR3 is 14 amino acids. The CDR3 is CASSRGQAGHGYTF. CDR3 DNA: TGTGCCAGCAGCAGGGGACAGGCAGGGCATGGCTACACCTTC.

This clonotype appeared many times. V gene TRBV6-1 combines with J gene TRBJ2-3; D gene unclear. Trimming removed 0 bases at V and 0 bases at J, with 13 bases between. The CDR3 has 17 amino acids. Germline loops: CDR1 MNHNS, CDR2 SASEGT. The CDR3 spells CASSEALVAPSTDTQYF. The CDR3, as DNA: TGTGCCAGCAGTGAAGCGCTTGTGGCGCCCAGCACAGATACGCAGTATTTT.

This clonotype turned up a few times. A read error may explain this, as a much larger clone is one base away. The gene calls are TRBV7-9 and TRBJ2-5; 8 nucleotides match TRBD2. This CDR3 region has 15 residues. CDR1 is SEHNR, CDR2 FQNEAQ, per germline (reference sequence). CDR3 sequence reads: CSSSQRSGGRETQYF. The CDR3 DNA reads as TGTTCCAGCAGCCAGAGATCGGGGGGGCGAGAGACCCAGTACTTC.

This clonotype came up many times. The CDR3 DNA is TGTGCCAGCAGCTTTGGGACAGGGGGTTTAGGCACAGATACGCAGTATTTT. Translation: CASSFGTGGLGTDTQYF. The chain employs TRBV11-2 and TRBJ2-3, with TRBD1 matching 11 bases. CDR3 length: 17 amino acids. V lost 3 bases to trimming and J lost 1 base; unmatched junction nucleotides: 6. Germline-derived CDR1 and CDR2 are SGHAT and FQNNGV.

This clonotype was seen ten or more times. The rearrangement joins TRBV19 to TRBJ1-6, with TRBD1 matching 7 bases. J gave up 13 bases and V 5 bases, and 8 bases lay outside the gene matches. The germline gives CDR1 LNHDA, CDR2 SQIVND (reference sequence). CDR3 length: 13 residues. The CDR3 is CASSLTGIRPLHF. The CDR3 nucleotides are TGTGCCAGTAGTTTGACAGGGATAAGGCCCCTCCACTTT.

Remarks on this clonotype: Because the CDR3 is missing its conserved closing phenylalanine or tryptophan, this is likely a read error. The chain carries TRBV20-1 and TRBJ1-5; D perhaps matches TRBD1 (6 bases). Trimming removed 5 bases at V and 6 bases at J, with 17 bases between. CDR3 size: 14 residues. Germline V gene lookup returns CDR1 DFQATT and CDR2 SNEGSKA (reference sequence). CDR3 sequence: CSAGAGAGGQPQHG. In nucleotides, the CDR3 is TGCAGTGCTGGTGCGGGGGCAGGTGGTCAGCCCCAGCATGGT.

The CDR3 bases are TGTGCCAGCAGGACCGGGACGGTGAGCTCTGGGGCCAACGTCCTGACTTTC. Translated, it gives CASRTGTVSSGANVLTF. The V call is TRBV2, the J call TRBJ2-6; either TRBD1 or TRBD2 may supply D (5 bases each). The length of the CDR3 is 17 residues. V was pared by 6 bases and J by 0 bases, with 15 bases between. Germline V gene sequence: CDR1 SNHLY, CDR2 FYNNEI.

Worth noting for this clonotype: A read error is possible here, since a much larger clone lies one base away. This chain uses TRBV7-9 with TRBJ2-3; 8 bases align to TRBD2. From germline, CDR1 is SEHNR and CDR2 FQNEAQ (reference sequence). The length of the CDR3 is 17 residues. The CDR3 sequence: CASSDFPGGASTDPQYF. The CDR3 DNA reads as TGTGCCAGCAGCGACTTTCCGGGGGGGGCTAGCACAGATCCGCAGTATTTT. Filled out from reference TRBV7-9 and TRBJ2-3, the complete variable domain reads DTGVSQNPRHKITKRGQNVTFRCDPISEHNRLYWYRQTLGQGPEFLTYFQNEAQLEKSRLLSDRFSAERPKGSFSTLEIQRTEQGDSAMYLCASSDFPGGASTDPQYFGPGTRLTVL.

In its sample, this clonotype was seen many times. This chain joins TRBV7-9 and TRBJ2-6; unclear D gene. The CDR3 length is 16 residues. V was cut by 5 bases and J by 0 bases, with 11 bases left in between. From germline, CDR1 is SEHNR and CDR2 FQNEAQ (reference sequence). CDR3 region: CASSPRSVSGANVLTF. The DNA for the CDR3 is TGTGCCAGCAGCCCCCGATCTGTCTCTGGGGCCAACGTCCTGACTTTC. The whole variable domain, filled in from reference TRBV7-9 and TRBJ2-6, reads DTGVSQNPRHKITKRGQNVTFRCDPISEHNRLYWYRQTLGQGPEFLTYFQNEAQLEKSRLLSDRFSAERPKGSFSTLEIQRTEQGDSAMYLCASSPRSVSGANVLTFGAGSRLTVL.

The chain recombines TRBV20-1 with TRBJ2-7; D possibly matches TRBD1 or TRBD2 (5 bases each). From germline, CDR1 is DFQATT and CDR2 SNEGSKA (reference sequence). This CDR3 spans 16 amino acids. V was clipped by 6 bases and J by 7 bases, with 28 bases between them. CDR3 sequence (DNA): TGCAGTGCCAGCTCATCTGGACGGGGCCCTCTGGGGGAGCAGTACTTC. The encoded protein is CSASSSGRGPLGEQYF.

This clonotype was counted many times. The rearrangement joins TRBV16 to TRBJ1-2; D remains unclear. The CDR3 totals 12 residues. V gave up 3 bases and J gave up 5 bases, with 7 bases separating them. Germline values: CDR1 KGHSY, CDR2 FQNENV. Here the CDR3 DNA reads TGTGCCAGCAGCCAGGACGGATATGGCTACACCTTC. This gives the protein CASSQDGYGYTF. Full variable domain (outside the CDR3, taken from reference TRBV16 and TRBJ1-2): GEEVAQTPKHLVRGEGQKAKLYCAPIKGHSYVFWYQQVLKNEFKFLISFQNENVFDETGMPKERFSAKCLPNSPCSLEIQATKLEDSAVYFCASSQDGYGYTFGSGTRLTVV.

The chain combines TRBV24-1 with TRBJ2-3, with 10 bases identical to TRBD2. In germline, CDR1 is KGHDR, CDR2 SFDVKD. The junction had 6 bases not matched to a gene; V was cut back by 7 bases and J by 0 bases. CDR3 size: 16 residues. CDR3 residues: CATSVAGGSSTDTQYF. In DNA, the CDR3 is TGTGCCACCAGCGTAGCGGGAGGATCCAGCACAGATACGCAGTATTTT.

The J gene is TRBJ2-1, the V gene TRBV11-2, with unresolved D. The V end lost 3 bases, the J end lost 5 bases, and 20 bases lay between the germline ends. The CDR3 contains 17 residues. The germline V gene has CDR1 SGHAT and CDR2 FQNNGV. The CDR3 DNA sequence: TGTGCCAGCAGCTTCCCCAGCGCCGTAGTTGGAAACAATGAGCAGTTCTTC. Amino acids: CASSFPSAVVGNNEQFF. The full variable domain, in which reference TRBV11-2 and TRBJ2-1 provide the parts outside the CDR3, is EAGVAQSPRYKIIEKRQSVAFWCNPISGHATLYWYQQILGQGPKLLIQFQNNGVVDDSQLPKDRFSAERLKGVDSTLKIQPAKLEDSAVYLCASSFPSAVVGNNEQFFGPGTRLTVL.

The chain uses TRBV24-1 and TRBJ2-1, with 10 bases lining up with TRBD2. Looked up from germline, CDR1 is KGHDR and CDR2 is SFDVKD. This CDR3 has 16 amino acids. The V gene end was trimmed by 4 bases and the J gene end by 7 bases; junction bases not matched to a gene: 9. Here the CDR3 reads CATSDVSGGTVNEQFF. CDR3 sequence (DNA): TGTGCCACCAGTGACGTTAGCGGGGGGACAGTAAATGAGCAGTTCTTC.

The J gene is TRBJ1-2, the V gene TRBV7-2; TRBD1 agrees at 9 bases. The ends lost 5 bases at V and 8 bases at J; junction bases unmatched: 9. The CDR3 consists of 14 residues. From germline, CDR1 is SGHTA and CDR2 FQGNSA. The CDR3: CASSDRRGQGGYTF. The CDR3 nucleotides read TGTGCCAGCAGCGACAGGAGAGGACAGGGGGGCTACACCTTC.

A remark on this clonotype: The junction departs from the called germline gene at one end, perhaps through a read error. This rearrangement joins TRBV7-9 to TRBJ2-2; 7 bases agree with TRBD1. The CDR3 spans 12 residues. CDR1 SEHNR and CDR2 FQNEAQ come from the germline V gene (reference sequence). The CDR3 here is CASSPISGGLFF. Written as DNA, the CDR3 is TGTGCCAGCAGCCCGATATCAGGGGGGCTGTTTTTT.

This clonotype appeared many times. The chain employs TRBV7-2 and TRBJ2-3; 9 bases are a match to TRBD1. Unmatched junction bases numbered 10, after V lost 2 bases and J lost 7 bases. This CDR3 is built from 16 residues. Germline-derived CDR1 and CDR2 are SGHTA and FQGNSA. CDR3 sequence: CASSLKGTGRQNTQYF. CDR3 DNA: TGTGCCAGCAGCTTAAAAGGGACAGGGAGGCAAAATACGCAGTATTTT.

This clonotype was seen at least ten times. The rearrangement links TRBV6-5 to TRBJ1-4, with D maybe TRBD1 (6 bases). This CDR3 region has 15 residues. The ends were cut back, 2 bases at V and 4 bases at J, with 11 bases in the middle. Germline CDR1 MNHEY, CDR2 SVGAGI. CDR3 bases: TGTGCCAGCAGTTACGGGGGCGGAGTTAATGAAAAACTGTTTTTT. This translates into CASSYGGGVNEKLFF.

This chain links TRBV7-2 with TRBJ1-5; no firm D call. V lost 5 bases and J 6 bases, leaving 11 bases between the germline ends. From germline, CDR1 is SGHTA and CDR2 FQGNSA. The CDR3 length is 13 residues. The CDR3 reads CASSMRVAQPQHF. CDR3 nucleotides: TGTGCCAGCAGCATGAGGGTGGCTCAGCCCCAGCATTTT.